The clone carrying this T cell receptor beta chain has only one observation. The antigen is undetermined. The same CDR3 is also encoded by other DNA sequences in this sample. The sample comes from a study of shared clonotypes between healthy human individuals. Study-wide results and limits: Between a handful of donors, naive CD4 clonotypes were shared at a level of about 5%.

The length of the CDR3 is 13 residues. In germline, CDR1 is SNHLY, CDR2 FYNNEI. V shed 7 bases, J shed 5 bases, and the junction held 3 bases outside the gene matches. Original processing notes: Junction-only immunoSEQ sequences carried no quality scores, so filtering differed. Assay: immunoSEQ multiplex PCR; the TCRdb copy retains only in-frame clones and omits some. V and J calls and clone size are copied from that table; D and trimming were computed from the DNA. The sample holds approximately 2.4 million clones, about 94% seen once. Subsets obtained from CD4+ cells comprised CD45RA+ naive and CD45RA-negative memory cells.

This receptor was taken from a man between 18 and 29 years old in good health. The chain recombines TRBV2 with TRBJ1-1; 11 bases agree with TRBD1. Sequencing input: naive CD4+ T cells sorted from blood. The subset was: CD45RA+ positively selected. For the CDR3, the DNA is TGTGCCAGCAAAGGGACAGGGGGTACTGAAGCTTTCTTT. Its translation: CASKGTGGTEAFF.